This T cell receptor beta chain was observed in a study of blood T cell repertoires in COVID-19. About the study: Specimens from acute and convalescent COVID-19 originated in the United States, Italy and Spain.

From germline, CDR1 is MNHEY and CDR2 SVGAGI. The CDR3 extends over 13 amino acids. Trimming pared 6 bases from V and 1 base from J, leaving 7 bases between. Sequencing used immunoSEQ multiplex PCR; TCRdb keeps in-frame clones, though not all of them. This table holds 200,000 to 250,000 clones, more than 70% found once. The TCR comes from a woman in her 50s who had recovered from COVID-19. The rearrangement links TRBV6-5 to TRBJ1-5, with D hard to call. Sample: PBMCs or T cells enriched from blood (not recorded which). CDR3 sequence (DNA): TGTGCCAGCAGATCGTCCAGCAATCAGCCCCAGCATTTT. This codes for CASRSSSNQPQHF.